A selection of T cell receptor beta chains follows, all from one sample in a study of naive and memory T cell subsets. TCRdb reprocessed the 5' RACE reads with MiXCR, giving one entry per CDR3 protein. The sample yields 45,000 to 55,000 distinct CDR3 sequences, about 4.8% seen once. All receptors derive from a female donor in good health. Both conserved end residues are part of each CDR3. Each record gives: J gene, V gene, clone size, D gene, CDR3 protein, CDR3 DNA. A D gene is named only where the DNA matches it firmly. Size tells how often a clone was seen (once, few, many) or the class of an expanded clone, and some rows leave it out.

J: TRBJ2-7; V: TRBV21-1; size: many; D: -; CDR3: CASSKSHRDSYEQYF; DNA: TGTGCCAGCAGCAAAAGTCACAGGGACTCCTACGAGCAGTACTTC
J: TRBJ2-7; V: TRBV28; size: many; D: TRBD2; CDR3: CASSGPSGRHSYEQYF; DNA: TGTGCCAGCAGTGGCCCTAGCGGGAGGCACTCCTACGAGCAGTACTTC
J: TRBJ1-3; V: TRBV19; size: -; D: -; CDR3: CASTSGSGNTIYF; DNA: TGTGCCAGTACGTCAGGGTCTGGAAACACCATATATTTT
J: TRBJ2-5; V: TRBV18; size: few; D: -; CDR3: CASSGQETQYF; DNA: TGTGCCAGCTCGGGGCAAGAGACCCAGTACTTC
J: TRBJ2-6; V: TRBV29-1; size: many; D: -; CDR3: CSFPGANVLTF; DNA: TGCAGTTTCCCTGGGGCCAACGTCCTGACTTTC
J: TRBJ1-5; V: TRBV28; size: many; D: TRBD1; CDR3: CASSPIVFRGRGQPQHF; DNA: TGTGCCAGCAGTCCGATCGTTTTCAGGGGGCGCGGACAGCCCCAGCATTTT
J: TRBJ2-5; V: TRBV27; size: many; D: -; CDR3: CASSLWIGETQYF; DNA: TGTGCCAGCAGTTTGTGGATCGGAGAGACCCAGTACTTC
J: TRBJ2-7; V: TRBV7-9; size: many; D: -; CDR3: CASSPGTSALFEQYF; DNA: TGTGCCAGCAGCCCTGGGACTTCGGCATTGTTCGAGCAGTACTTC
J: TRBJ2-2; V: TRBV5-5; size: few; D: -; CDR3: CASSLFPGATGELFF; DNA: TGTGCCAGCAGCTTGTTTCCGGGGGCGACCGGGGAGCTGTTTTTT
J: TRBJ1-5; V: TRBV4-1; size: -; D: -; CDR3: CASSPMEGNQPQHF; DNA: TGCGCCAGCAGCCCGATGGAGGGCAATCAGCCCCAGCATTTT
J: TRBJ2-3; V: TRBV6-5; size: -; D: -; CDR3: CASTRFGGQDTQYF; DNA: TGTGCCAGCACTCGGTTCGGGGGCCAGGATACGCAGTATTTT
J: TRBJ2-3; V: TRBV15; size: many; D: -; CDR3: CATSVEGQDWSTDTQYF; DNA: TGTGCCACCAGCGTTGAAGGTCAGGACTGGAGCACAGATACGCAGTATTTT
J: TRBJ2-3; V: TRBV24-1; size: many; D: -; CDR3: CATSDLDNRGGGTDTQYF; DNA: TGTGCCACCAGTGATTTAGACAACAGGGGAGGAGGGACAGATACGCAGTATTTT
J: TRBJ1-3; V: TRBV28; size: -; D: -; CDR3: CASRSNSVPGNTIYF; DNA: TGTGCCAGCAGGTCGAACTCAGTCCCTGGAAACACCATATATTTT
J: TRBJ1-5; V: TRBV10-3; size: -; D: TRBD1; CDR3: CASGTGSNQPQHF; DNA: TGTGCCAGCGGGACAGGAAGCAATCAGCCCCAGCATTTT
J: TRBJ1-5; V: TRBV28; size: -; D: -; CDR3: CASSLRRGHQPQHF; DNA: TGTGCCAGCAGTTTACGCAGGGGTCATCAGCCCCAGCATTTT
J: TRBJ2-7; V: TRBV5-1; size: many; D: -; CDR3: CASSGDYEQYF; DNA: TGCGCCAGCAGCGGAGACTACGAGCAGTACTTC
J: TRBJ1-2; V: TRBV19; size: few; D: -; CDR3: CASSRTDPSYGYTF; DNA: TGTGCCAGTAGCCGAACTGACCCCTCTTATGGCTACACCTTC
J: TRBJ2-3; V: TRBV25-1; size: many; D: TRBD2; CDR3: CASSDFERGPGDTQYF; DNA: TGTGCCAGCAGTGATTTCGAGCGGGGCCCAGGGGATACGCAGTATTTT
J: TRBJ2-4; V: TRBV7-9; size: many; D: TRBD1; CDR3: CASSSQGADIQYF; DNA: TGTGCCAGCAGCTCGCAGGGGGCTGACATTCAGTACTTC
J: TRBJ2-7; V: TRBV4-1; size: many; D: -; CDR3: CASSWERLSSYEQYF; DNA: TGCGCCAGCAGTTGGGAGAGACTTAGCTCCTACGAGCAGTACTTC
J: TRBJ2-3; V: TRBV5-6; size: -; D: -; CDR3: CASSPGVRQRSHTQYF; DNA: TGTGCCAGCAGCCCCGGAGTGAGACAGAGAAGTCATACGCAGTATTTT
J: TRBJ2-1; V: TRBV2; size: -; D: -; CDR3: CASKKGSVGEQFF; DNA: TGTGCCAGCAAAAAGGGCAGTGTGGGTGAGCAGTTCTTC
J: TRBJ2-1; V: TRBV14; size: few; D: -; CDR3: CASSQHNYNEQFF; DNA: TGTGCCAGCAGCCAACACAATTACAATGAGCAGTTCTTC
J: TRBJ1-1; V: TRBV6-5; size: many; D: -; CDR3: CASWARRAWNTEAFF; DNA: TGTGCCAGCTGGGCCCGCCGGGCTTGGAACACTGAAGCTTTCTTT